One and the same sample provided the 5 T cell receptor beta chains below, sequenced in a study of blood T cell repertoires in COVID-19. The data were produced by immunoSEQ multiplex PCR, yet TCRdb's version contains in-frame clones alone and is incomplete. The sample lists some 150,000 clones, around 81% occurring once. Sequencing input: peripheral blood. The receptor set was obtained from a human donor in a cohort sampled during active COVID-19.

This clone occurred once. V usage is TRBV9 and J usage is TRBJ2-3; 7 nucleotides line up with TRBD1. CDR3 size: 15 residues. Germline V gene data show CDR1 as SGDLS and CDR2 as YYNGEE. With V trimmed by 1 base and J by 2 bases, 4 bases remained unmatched. CDR3 bases: TGTGCCAGCAGCGTAAGGGGACAGCACACAGATACGCAGTATTTT. It translates to CASSVRGQHTDTQYF.

The J gene is TRBJ1-5, the V gene TRBV7-8; no clear D gene. This CDR3 contains 13 residues. Germline V gives CDR1 SGHVS, CDR2 FQNEAQ. V was trimmed by 5 bases and J by 6 bases, leaving 11 bases between them. CDR3 nucleotides: TGTGCCAGCAGCCCGTATCACGGTCAGCCCCAGCATTTT. Translated: CASSPYHGQPQHF.

The V call is TRBV7-9, the J call TRBJ1-6, with D uncertain. The germline V gene has CDR1 SEHNR and CDR2 FQNEAQ (reference sequence). The CDR3 has 15 amino acids. V was cut by 7 bases and J by 0 bases, with 10 bases left in between. Here the CDR3 DNA reads TGTGCCAGCAACGCAGCGAGCTCCTATAATTCACCCCTCCACTTT. Amino acids: CASNAASSYNSPLHF. The full variable domain, its missing parts supplied by reference TRBV7-9 and TRBJ1-6, is DTGVSQNPRHKITKRGQNVTFRCDPISEHNRLYWYRQTLGQGPEFLTYFQNEAQLEKSRLLSDRFSAERPKGSFSTLEIQRTEQGDSAMYLCASNAASSYNSPLHFGNGTRLTVT.

This clone was observed once. The chain recombines TRBV2 with TRBJ1-5; 7 bases agree with TRBD1. The CDR3 covers 13 residues. Germline lookup yields CDR1 SNHLY and CDR2 FYNNEI. After removal of 7 bases from V and 3 bases from J, the junction contained 3 bases not matched to a gene. The CDR3 protein is CASNGQANQPQHF. The CDR3 DNA follows: TGTGCCAGCAACGGACAGGCCAATCAGCCCCAGCATTTT.

The chain employs TRBV9 and TRBJ2-1; 7 positions match TRBD2. The germline V gene encodes CDR1 SGDLS and CDR2 YYNGEE. V lost 2 bases to trimming and J lost 0 bases; unmatched junction nucleotides: 5. The CDR3 spans 16 residues. The CDR3 protein is CASSVGGGSSYNEQFF. The CDR3 nucleotides are TGTGCCAGCAGCGTTGGGGGAGGGAGCTCCTACAATGAGCAGTTCTTC.